This passage covers 19 T cell receptor beta chains from one sample sequenced in a study of shared clonotypes between healthy human individuals. Libraries were prepared by immunoSEQ multiplex PCR; TCRdb keeps only in-frame clonotypes and omits some of them. Of about 2.4 million clones in the sample, 80% to 95% were seen once. The sequenced material came from naive CD4+ T cells from PBMCs. Sample subset: CD45RA+ positively selected. These receptors were collected from a man aged 18 to 30 in good health. Some clones in this sample may be carry-over from other donors' samples.

The V and J genes are TRBV7-8 and TRBJ2-5, with a possible D match to TRBD1 (6 bases). CDR1 is SGHVS and CDR2 is FQNEAQ in the germline V gene. Trimming removed 2 bases from V and 5 bases from J, with 15 bases in between. The CDR3 consists of 15 residues. Here the CDR3 reads CASSLPHRVMETQYF. CDR3 nucleotide sequence: TGTGCCAGCAGCTTACCGCACAGGGTTATGGAGACCCAGTACTTC.

Of note for this clone: The CDR3 does not end in the conserved phenylalanine or tryptophan, so this is likely a read error. The chain is built from TRBV6-5 and TRBJ2-7, with TRBD1 matching 10 bases. The CDR3 runs 12 residues. The germline CDR1 and CDR2 sequences are MNHEY and SVGAGI. The junction had 4 bases not matched to a gene; V was cut back by 8 bases and J by 6 bases. CDR3 DNA: TGTGCCAGCGGGACAGGGGATTCCGAGCAGTACCTC. Translation: CASGTGDSEQYL.

This clone appeared once. The rearrangement links TRBV6-6 to TRBJ2-1; 10 bases are shared with TRBD2. Losses at the gene ends were 7 bases for V and 3 bases for J; bases not matched to a gene: 3. The CDR3 covers 14 residues. Germline V lookup: CDR1 MNHNY, CDR2 SVGAGI (reference sequence). The CDR3 nucleotides read TGTGCCAGCAAGGTAGCGGGAGGCTACAATGAGCAGTTCTTC. This sequence encodes CASKVAGGYNEQFF.

CDR3 region: CASSPSLSSGNTIYF. As DNA, the CDR3 is TGCGCCAGCAGCCCCAGCCTAAGCTCTGGAAACACCATATATTTT. The gene calls are TRBV5-1 and TRBJ1-3; D gene unclear. Germline-derived CDR1 and CDR2 are SGHRS and YFSETQ. CDR3 length: 15 amino acids. V lost 4 bases to trimming and J lost 0 bases, with 11 bases between them.

J is TRBJ1-4 and V is TRBV6-5, with D maybe TRBD1 (5 bases). The germline gives CDR1 MNHEY, CDR2 SVGAGI. The CDR3 is made up of 16 amino acids. V lost 2 bases, J lost 4 bases, and 14 bases lay in between. The CDR3 loop reads CASSYTWGRINEKLFF. The DNA of the CDR3 is TGTGCCAGCAGTTACACCTGGGGGAGGATTAATGAAAAACTGTTTTTT.

V is TRBV4-1 and J is TRBJ2-1, with TRBD2 matching 8 bases. The CDR3 runs to 18 residues. Germline CDR1 and CDR2: MGHRA and YSYEKL. After removal of 0 bases from V and 8 bases from J, the junction contained 15 bases not matched to a gene. The CDR3 region is CASSQEPAGAPRAYEQFF. For the CDR3, the DNA is TGCGCCAGCAGCCAAGAACCAGCGGGAGCCCCTAGAGCGTATGAGCAGTTCTTC.

This chain links TRBV7-9 with TRBJ1-4, with a weak D call TRBD1 (5 bases). The germline V gene encodes CDR1 SEHNR and CDR2 FQNEAQ (reference sequence). Trimming stripped 1 base from V and 4 bases from J, with 10 bases between. There are 15 residues in the CDR3. Here the CDR3 DNA reads TGTGCCAGCAGCTTAGGTGGGGACCTTAATGAAAAACTGTTTTTT. This translates into CASSLGGDLNEKLFF.

V usage is TRBV28 and J usage is TRBJ2-1, with 9 bases aligning to TRBD2. V dropped 7 bases and J dropped 5; count of bases not matched to a gene: 6. Germline V CDR1 and CDR2: MDHEN, SYDVKM. This CDR3 has 14 amino acids. CDR3 sequence reads: CASKRLAGDNEQFF. For the CDR3, the DNA is TGTGCCAGCAAAAGATTAGCGGGAGACAATGAGCAGTTCTTC.

The rearrangement uses TRBV6-1 and TRBJ1-2, with a possible D match to TRBD1 (6 bases). The CDR3 length is 14 residues. CDR1 and CDR2 (germline): MNHNS, SASEGT. Trimming pared 2 bases from V and 8 bases from J, leaving 15 bases between. This CDR3 is CASSELQGVRGYTF. CDR3 in DNA: TGTGCCAGCAGTGAATTACAGGGTGTGCGAGGCTACACCTTC.

The chain couples TRBV6-6 to TRBJ1-2; no reliable D call. This CDR3 comprises 14 residues. V was cut by 6 bases and J by 2 bases, with 13 bases left in between. CDR1 MNHNY and CDR2 SVGAGI come from the germline V gene (reference sequence). The CDR3 bases are TGTGCCAGCAGCCCCCCCGGTTCCAACTATGGCTACACCTTC. Encoded protein: CASSPPGSNYGYTF.

The V gene is TRBV4-1, the J gene TRBJ1-2; D not certain. The germline V gene has CDR1 MGHRA and CDR2 YSYEKL. V was shortened by 0 bases and J by 5 bases, with 10 bases between the two germline ends. CDR3 length: 14 residues. CDR3 sequence (DNA): TGCGCCAGCAGCCAAGAAGTGAGTCTTTATGGCTACACCTTC. Its translation: CASSQEVSLYGYTF.

A word on this clone: Other nucleotide sequences from this sample produce the same CDR3. The chain employs TRBV7-9 and TRBJ2-7; no clear D. Trimming took off 1 base at V and 0 bases at J, with 7 bases between the two ends. The CDR3 spans 14 residues. Germline V gives CDR1 SEHNR, CDR2 FQNEAQ (reference sequence). CDR3 sequence: CASSLGLSSYEQYF. CDR3 in DNA: TGTGCCAGCAGCTTAGGGTTAAGCTCCTACGAGCAGTACTTC. Full variable domain (rest looked up from reference TRBV7-9 and TRBJ2-7): DTGVSQNPRHKITKRGQNVTFRCDPISEHNRLYWYRQTLGQGPEFLTYFQNEAQLEKSRLLSDRFSAERPKGSFSTLEIQRTEQGDSAMYLCASSLGLSSYEQYFGPGTRLTVT.

The V gene is TRBV5-4, the J gene TRBJ2-7; D possibly corresponds to TRBD1 (6 bases). Germline-derived CDR1 and CDR2 are SGHNT and YYREEE (reference sequence). CDR3 size: 13 residues. The V end lost 0 bases, the J end lost 3 bases, and 7 bases lay between the germline ends. CDR3 coding DNA: TGTGCCAGCAGCTTGGAGACAGGCTACGAGCAGTACTTC. Protein product: CASSLETGYEQYF.

This rearrangement joins TRBV4-1 to TRBJ2-4, with D tentatively TRBD2 (7 bases). The CDR3 spans 18 residues. Germline CDR1 is MGHRA and CDR2 is YSYEKL. With 4 bases removed from V and 3 bases from J, the gap between germline ends came to 22 bases. The CDR3 protein is CASSPGGQGGIDKNIQYF. CDR3 coding DNA: TGCGCCAGCAGCCCGGGGGGCCAAGGCGGGATCGACAAAAACATTCAGTACTTC.

This rearrangement joins TRBV28 to TRBJ2-1; 7 positions agree with TRBD1. V shed 8 bases, J shed 8 bases, and the junction held 15 bases outside the gene matches. Germline V gene lookup returns CDR1 MDHEN and CDR2 SYDVKM. The length of the CDR3 is 15 residues. CDR3 nucleotide sequence: TGTGCCAGCTGGTCCTCACCGGGACAGAGAGATGAGCAGTTCTTC. It is translated as CASWSSPGQRDEQFF.

The J gene is TRBJ2-1, the V gene TRBV5-1; 7 bases align to TRBD2. There are 15 residues in the CDR3. Per germline, CDR1 SGHRS and CDR2 YFSETQ. V trimming: 4 bases; J trimming: 3 bases; junction bases outside the gene matches: 7. CDR3 region: CASSGGGLGYNEQFF. The CDR3 DNA is TGCGCCAGCAGCGGCGGCGGACTAGGCTACAATGAGCAGTTCTTC.

The chain carries TRBV19 and TRBJ2-5; tentatively, D is TRBD1 (5 bases). CDR1 is LNHDA, CDR2 SQIVND, per germline (reference sequence). The V end lost 3 bases, the J end lost 8 bases, and 16 bases lay between the germline ends. The CDR3 length is 14 residues. Here the CDR3 DNA reads TGTGCCAGTAGTATCGCAGGGAACGTGGATACCCAGTACTTC. Encoded protein: CASSIAGNVDTQYF.

The chain links TRBV6-1 to TRBJ2-7; 8 bases are shared with TRBD2. Germline trimming cut 2 bases from V and 1 base from J; bases unmatched to any gene: 10. CDR1 and CDR2 (germline): MNHNS, SASEGT. CDR3 length: 17 residues. CDR3 nucleotide sequence: TGTGCCAGCAGTGAAAGGAGGAGCGGGAGTTTATCCTACGAGCAGTACTTC. Residues: CASSERRSGSLSYEQYF.

The chain couples TRBV30 to TRBJ2-7, with 9 bases that match TRBD1. V trimming: 5 bases; J trimming: 4 bases; junction bases outside the gene matches: 12. The V gene's germline CDR1 is GTSNPN and CDR2 SVGIG (reference sequence). CDR3 size: 15 residues. In DNA, the CDR3 is TGTGCCTGGCAGAACCCGGGACAGGGTATTTACGAGCAGTACTTC. It specifies CAWQNPGQGIYEQYF.